Listed below are T cell receptor beta chains from one sample, sequenced in a study of T cells after yellow fever vaccination. TCRdb reprocessed the 5' RACE reads via MiXCR and lists one record per CDR3 protein. Of 250,000 to 350,000 distinct CDR3 sequences in the sample, around 7% were seen once. Sequences were derived from PBMCs, sampled 45 days after the first yellow fever vaccination. The receptors were sampled from a man aged 18-30 years who received the YFV17D yellow fever vaccine. Each CDR3 is given with its conserved first and last residue. A D gene is named only where the DNA matches it firmly. Size is stated for part of the rows, as once, few or many counts, or as a class when the clone is expanded.

CDR3 protein,CDR3 DNA,V gene,D gene,clone size,J gene
CASSHGAGGNTGELFF,TGTGCCAGCAGCCATGGGGCGGGGGGGAACACCGGGGAGCTGTTTTTT,TRBV5-6,TRBD2,many,TRBJ2-2
CASSLDSHSYNEQFF,TGTGCCAGCAGCTTGGATTCACACTCCTACAATGAGCAGTTCTTC,TRBV5-4,-,-,TRBJ2-1
CASSLGLAGLNEQFF,TGTGCCAGCAGCTTGGGTCTAGCGGGGCTCAATGAGCAGTTCTTC,TRBV5-6,TRBD2,few,TRBJ2-1
CASSITTDSNQPQHF,TGTGCCAGTAGTATCACGACAGATAGCAATCAGCCCCAGCATTTT,TRBV19,-,few,TRBJ1-5
CASQGQINIQYF,TGTGCCAGCCAGGGACAGATAAACATTCAGTACTTC,TRBV28,TRBD1,many,TRBJ2-4
CASSPPWSANYGYTF,TGTGCCAGCTCACCACCGTGGTCAGCTAACTATGGCTACACCTTC,TRBV18,-,-,TRBJ1-2
CASSPEPGRASDTGELFF,TGTGCCAGCTCCCCCGAGCCGGGCAGGGCTTCGGACACCGGGGAGCTGTTTTTT,TRBV21-1,-,-,TRBJ2-2
CASSWETGGLNEQFF,TGTGCCAGCAGCTGGGAAACGGGGGGGCTGAATGAGCAGTTCTTC,TRBV5-4,TRBD2,many,TRBJ2-1
CSVASPWDEQFF,TGCAGCGTTGCTAGTCCTTGGGATGAGCAGTTCTTC,TRBV29-1,-,many,TRBJ2-1
CASSVQGYGYTF,TGCGCCAGCAGCGTACAGGGATATGGCTACACCTTC,TRBV5-1,-,many,TRBJ1-2
CASSLGGSGGHNEQFF,TGTGCCAGCAGCCTCGGGGGTAGCGGGGGGCACAATGAGCAGTTCTTC,TRBV7-4,TRBD2,-,TRBJ2-1
CASSIFGADDEQFF,TGCGCCAGCAGCATTTTTGGGGCCGACGATGAGCAGTTCTTC,TRBV5-1,-,few,TRBJ2-1
CATSDPTLRGGTGELFF,TGTGCCACCAGTGACCCTACCTTGCGGGGGGGAACCGGGGAGCTGTTTTTT,TRBV24-1,TRBD2,few,TRBJ2-2
CASSTGPGELFF,TGCGCCAGCAGCACGGGCCCCGGGGAGCTGTTTTTT,TRBV4-1,-,-,TRBJ2-2
CASSPRTGTLGEQFF,TGCGCCAGCAGCCCCCGGACAGGGACTTTGGGTGAGCAGTTCTTC,TRBV5-1,TRBD1,-,TRBJ2-1
CASSPPSRANEQFF,TGTGCCAGCTCACCACCGTCCAGGGCCAATGAGCAGTTCTTC,TRBV18,-,few,TRBJ2-1
CASSPYAGYNEQFF,TGTGCCAGCAGCCCGTATGCGGGATACAATGAGCAGTTCTTC,TRBV11-3,-,-,TRBJ2-1
CASTEGGGYTF,TGTGCCAGTACGGAAGGGGGCGGCTACACCTTC,TRBV19,TRBD1,few,TRBJ1-2
CASSKKTGNTEAFF,TGTGCCAGCAGCAAGAAGACAGGGAACACTGAAGCTTTCTTT,TRBV21-1,-,many,TRBJ1-1
CASSYEGNEQFF,TGTGCCAGCAGTTACGAGGGCAATGAGCAGTTCTTC,TRBV12-3/TRBV12-4,-,-,TRBJ2-1
CASSRTTPSGSHQETQYF,TGTGCCAGCTCACGAACTACTCCTAGCGGCAGCCACCAAGAGACCCAGTACTTC,TRBV18,TRBD2,few,TRBJ2-5
CASSSLGQGDNEQFF,TGTGCCAGCAGTTCCCTGGGACAGGGGGACAATGAGCAGTTCTTC,TRBV25-1,TRBD1,-,TRBJ2-1
CSARLAGRQETQYF,TGCAGTGCCAGACTAGCGGGGAGACAAGAGACCCAGTACTTC,TRBV20-1,TRBD2,-,TRBJ2-5
CASSQEHSNYGYTF,TGCGCCAGCAGCCAAGAGCACAGCAACTATGGCTACACCTTC,TRBV4-1,-,-,TRBJ1-2
CASSPRNIGTGNEQYF,TGTGCCAGCTCACCACGCAATATCGGGACAGGGAACGAGCAGTACTTC,TRBV18,TRBD1,few,TRBJ2-7
CASSPLGQGRSEQFF,TGTGCCAGCTCACCACTCGGACAGGGGAGGAGTGAGCAGTTCTTC,TRBV18,TRBD1,-,TRBJ2-1
CASSLVFGTPNIQYF,TGTGCCAGCAGCTTGGTTTTTGGGACTCCAAACATTCAGTACTTC,TRBV7-8,-,many,TRBJ2-4
CASSVDGNSQYF,TGTGCCAGCAGCGTAGACGGCAACTCCCAGTACTTC,TRBV9,-,-,TRBJ2-5
CASSLWPGTGDNYGYTF,TGCGCCAGCAGCCTCTGGCCCGGGACAGGGGATAACTATGGCTACACCTTC,TRBV4-1,TRBD1,few,TRBJ1-2
CSVLDRNTDTQYF,TGCAGCGTTCTCGACAGGAACACAGATACGCAGTATTTT,TRBV29-1,-,many,TRBJ2-3
CSARYRGSDSPLHF,TGCAGTGCTAGGTACAGGGGTTCTGATTCACCCCTCCACTTT,TRBV20-1,TRBD1,few,TRBJ1-6
CASSQATGFTEAFF,TGCGCCAGCAGCCAAGCAACAGGGTTTACTGAAGCTTTCTTT,TRBV4-1,-,-,TRBJ1-1
CASRDFGQGEGETQYF,TGTGCCAGCAGGGATTTCGGACAGGGGGAAGGAGAGACCCAGTACTTC,TRBV6-1,TRBD1,few,TRBJ2-5
CASSWTPGQQETQYF,TGTGCCAGCAGCTGGACTCCGGGACAGCAAGAGACCCAGTACTTC,TRBV7-2,TRBD1,-,TRBJ2-5
CSGSGGAFNEQFF,TGCAGTGGTAGCGGGGGGGCATTCAATGAGCAGTTCTTC,TRBV20-1,TRBD2,-,TRBJ2-1
CASSLELAGGHTDTQYF,TGTGCCAGCAGCTTAGAATTAGCGGGGGGACACACAGATACGCAGTATTTT,TRBV11-2,TRBD2,few,TRBJ2-3
CASSQDALPGGNEQFF,TGCGCCAGCAGCCAAGATGCTTTGCCCGGTGGGAATGAGCAGTTCTTC,TRBV4-1,-,-,TRBJ2-1
CAISTGSFDTQYF,TGTGCCATCAGCACGGGGAGCTTTGATACGCAGTATTTT,TRBV10-3,-,many,TRBJ2-3
CASSRQGAEQFF,TGTGCCAGCAGCCGACAGGGGGCTGAGCAGTTCTTC,TRBV7-3,TRBD1,few,TRBJ2-1
CAISDLWGRGSSYNEQFF,TGTGCCATCAGTGACCTATGGGGACGGGGGAGCTCCTACAATGAGCAGTTCTTC,TRBV10-3,-,many,TRBJ2-1
CASSPRGTGHYGYTF,TGTGCCAGCAGTCCCCGGGGGACAGGACACTATGGCTACACCTTC,TRBV28,TRBD1,many,TRBJ1-2
CSVRMENTIYF,TGCAGCGTTCGGATGGAGAACACCATATATTTT,TRBV29-1,-,-,TRBJ1-3